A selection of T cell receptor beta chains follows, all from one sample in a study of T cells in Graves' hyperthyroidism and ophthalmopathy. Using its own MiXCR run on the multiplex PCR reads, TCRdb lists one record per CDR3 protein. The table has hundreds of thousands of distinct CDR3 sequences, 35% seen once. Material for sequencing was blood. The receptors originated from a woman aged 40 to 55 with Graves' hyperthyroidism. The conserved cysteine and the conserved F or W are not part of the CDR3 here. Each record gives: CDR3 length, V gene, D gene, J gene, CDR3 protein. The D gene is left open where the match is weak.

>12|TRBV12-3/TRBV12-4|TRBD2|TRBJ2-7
ASSLGGSSHEQY
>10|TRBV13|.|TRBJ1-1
ASSSTGPRAF
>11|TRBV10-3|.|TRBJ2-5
ATRAREDETQY
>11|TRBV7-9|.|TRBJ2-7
ASSSYTSYEQY
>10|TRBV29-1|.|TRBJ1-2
SVVGQGHGYT
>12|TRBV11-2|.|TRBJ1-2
ASSPITGGDDYT
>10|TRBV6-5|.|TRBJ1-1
AISSWDVEAF
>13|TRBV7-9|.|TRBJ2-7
ASSSLGFQSGEQY
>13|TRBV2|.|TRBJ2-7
ASSLGLRGWHEQY
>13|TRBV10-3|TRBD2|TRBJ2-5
AAMTSGSAAETQY
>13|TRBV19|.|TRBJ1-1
ASSIGFVFNTEAF
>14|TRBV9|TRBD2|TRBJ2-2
ASSVVGGGGTGELF
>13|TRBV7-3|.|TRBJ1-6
ASSSAGGRDSPLH
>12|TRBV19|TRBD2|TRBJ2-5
ASRSGIAAETQY
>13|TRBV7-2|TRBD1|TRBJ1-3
ASSALRGQGNTIY
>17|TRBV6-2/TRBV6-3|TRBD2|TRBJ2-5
ASRPYPAGGPNGVETQY
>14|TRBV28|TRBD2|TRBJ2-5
ASSAPGTSGRGTQY
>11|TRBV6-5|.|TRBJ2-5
ASRSVLGETQY
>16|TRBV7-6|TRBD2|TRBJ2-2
ASSLPRSGRARTGELF
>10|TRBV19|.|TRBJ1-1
ASSASIAEAF
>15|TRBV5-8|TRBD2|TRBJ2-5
ASSFEIGLDFRETQY